A selection of T cell receptor beta chains follows, all from one sample in a study of radiotherapy plus CTLA-4 blockade in lung cancer. Clones were sequenced by immunoSEQ multiplex PCR, and TCRdb holds only the in-frame ones, with some missing. The sample records about 88,000 clones, less than 80% being singletons. The material sequenced was peripheral blood, taken from a patient treated with radiotherapy plus ipilimumab. These receptors were obtained from a human donor with non-small cell lung cancer that progressed on radiotherapy plus ipilimumab. The CDR3 runs from the conserved cysteine through the conserved F or W. The order of the fields is D gene, clone size, V gene, J gene, CDR3 protein, CDR3 DNA. The D gene is left open where the match is weak. Size tells how often a clone was seen (once, few, many) or the class of an expanded clone, and some rows leave it out.

D gene: NA
clone size: NA
V gene: TRBV29-1
J gene: TRBJ2-7
CDR3 protein: CSVVTHEQYF
CDR3 DNA: TGCAGCGTTGTGACCCACGAGCAGTACTTC

D gene: NA
clone size: NA
V gene: TRBV14
J gene: TRBJ2-2
CDR3 protein: CASSHRGTFSGELFF
CDR3 DNA: TGTGCCAGCAGCCACCGAGGCACTTTTAGCGGGGAGCTGTTTTTT

D gene: NA
clone size: NA
V gene: TRBV11-2
J gene: TRBJ2-3
CDR3 protein: CASSTRGNPDF
CDR3 DNA: TGTGCCAGCAGCACCCGGGGGAATCCGGATTTT

D gene: TRBD1
clone size: few
V gene: TRBV5-1
J gene: TRBJ2-2
CDR3 protein: CASSLPTRTGSTGELFF
CDR3 DNA: TGCGCCAGCAGCTTGCCGACCAGGACAGGGAGCACCGGGGAGCTGTTTTTT

D gene: NA
clone size: NA
V gene: TRBV6-5
J gene: TRBJ1-2
CDR3 protein: CASSDPGTGYGYTF
CDR3 DNA: TGTGCCAGCAGTGATCCGGGGACTGGATATGGCTACACCTTC

D gene: TRBD1
clone size: NA
V gene: TRBV4-2
J gene: TRBJ2-3
CDR3 protein: CASSLGTGGEVMDTQYF
CDR3 DNA: TGTGCCAGCAGCCTCGGGACAGGGGGCGAAGTAATGGATACGCAGTATTTT

D gene: TRBD2
clone size: NA
V gene: TRBV7-3
J gene: TRBJ2-1
CDR3 protein: CASSLSAGGNNEQFF
CDR3 DNA: TGTGCCAGCAGCTTAAGTGCGGGGGGAAACAATGAGCAGTTCTTC

D gene: NA
clone size: NA
V gene: TRBV9
J gene: TRBJ2-3
CDR3 protein: CASSFTDTQYF
CDR3 DNA: TGTGCCAGTTCCTTCACAGATACGCAGTATTTT

D gene: TRBD1
clone size: NA
V gene: TRBV6-1
J gene: TRBJ2-7
CDR3 protein: CASSTRSAGGYEQYF
CDR3 DNA: TGTGCCAGCAGTACTCGGTCCGCAGGGGGATACGAGCAGTACTTC

D gene: NA
clone size: NA
V gene: TRBV28
J gene: TRBJ1-3
CDR3 protein: CASREGTSPGNTIYF
CDR3 DNA: TGTGCCAGCAGGGAAGGGACATCTCCTGGAAACACCATATATTTT